These 23 T cell receptor beta chains were all obtained from the same sample, sequenced in a study of CD8 T cells in Susac syndrome. cDNA came from about 0.46 to 1 ug RNA primed by random hexamers. From the immunoSEQ multiplex PCR reads, TCRdb called clonotypes with MiXCR, one entry per CDR3 protein. The sample holds about 60,000 distinct CDR3 sequences, more than 90% seen once. The specimen was CD8+ T cells from PBMCs. The receptors stem from a human donor in good health.

V usage is TRBV28 and J usage is TRBJ2-4; TRBD2 is a possible D gene (6 bases). V dropped 2 bases and J dropped 6 bases, with 20 bases sitting between them. This CDR3 region has 17 residues. Looked up from germline, CDR1 is MDHEN and CDR2 is SYDVKM. CDR3 residues: CASSLHPLEDSGNIQYF. The CDR3 DNA follows: TGTGCCAGCAGTTTACACCCCCTTGAGGATAGCGGAAACATTCAGTACTTC.

The chain couples TRBV2 to TRBJ2-5, with 7 bases aligning to TRBD2. CDR3 length: 15 residues. With 4 bases clipped from V and 5 bases from J, the junction kept 10 bases outside the gene matches. Germline loops: CDR1 SNHLY, CDR2 FYNNEI. As DNA, the CDR3 is TGTGCCAGCAGTGGCCCGCGGGGAGGGTGGGAGACCCAGTACTTC. This gives the protein CASSGPRGGWETQYF.

CDR3 in amino acids: CASSLTTAYEQYF. In nucleotides, the CDR3 is TGTGCCAGCAGCCTTACGACTGCCTACGAGCAGTACTTC. The chain employs TRBV5-8 and TRBJ2-7; D not resolved. Trimming cost V 4 bases and J 2 bases, with 10 bases left between them. The CDR3 length is 13 residues. Germline-derived CDR1 and CDR2 are SGHTS and YDEGEE.

In its sample, this clonotype was seen once. The chain has TRBV29-1 and TRBJ2-7; 8 nucleotides match TRBD2. Germline V gene sequence: CDR1 SQVTM, CDR2 ANQGSEA. The CDR3 is 15 residues long. V was pared by 7 bases and J by 5 bases, with 16 bases of the junction left unmatched. Here the CDR3 reads CSASQSRAGGNEQYF. Here the CDR3 DNA reads TGCAGCGCATCACAGAGCAGGGCGGGGGGTAACGAGCAGTACTTC.

The CDR3 sequence: CASRRVGKDTQYF. CDR3 bases: TGTGCCAGTAGGAGGGTGGGGAAAGATACGCAGTATTTT. This rearrangement joins TRBV19 to TRBJ2-3; maybe TRBD2 (5 bases). The germline CDR1 and CDR2 sequences are LNHDA and SQIVND (reference sequence). The ends were cut back, 6 bases at V and 5 bases at J, with 12 bases in the middle. The CDR3 covers 13 residues. Together with reference TRBV19 and TRBJ2-3, the CDR3 gives the full variable domain: DGGITQSPKYLFRKEGQNVTLSCEQNLNHDAMYWYRQDPGQGLRLIYYSQIVNDFQKGDIAEGYSVSREKKESFPLTVTSAQKNPTAFYLCASRRVGKDTQYFGPGTRLTVL.

The chain recombines TRBV9 with TRBJ1-1, with 7 bases lining up with TRBD1. The CDR3 has 13 residues. Germline V gene data show CDR1 as SGDLS and CDR2 as YYNGEE. Trimming removed 5 bases from V and 6 bases from J; junction bases left unmatched: 7. The CDR3 DNA follows: TGTGCCAGCAGTGATACAGGGGCCTCTGAAGCTTTCTTT. Residues: CASSDTGASEAFF.

The rearrangement uses TRBV20-1 and TRBJ2-1; tentatively, D is TRBD2 (6 bases). The CDR3 has 11 residues. Per germline, CDR1 DFQATT and CDR2 SNEGSKA (reference sequence). The germline V and J ends were trimmed by 5 bases and 8 bases, with 10 bases remaining between them. In DNA form, the CDR3 reads TGCAGTGCTGGGTGGGACTATGAGCAGTTCTTC. Encoded protein: CSAGWDYEQFF.

The chain is built from TRBV7-3 and TRBJ2-1; 9 bases line up with TRBD1. CDR1 and CDR2 from the germline V gene are SGHTA and FQGTGA. The V and J ends lost 4 bases and 4 bases, in that order; junction bases with no gene match: 8. The CDR3 spans 16 residues. CDR3 DNA: TGTGCCAGCAGCTCCCACCCCGGGACAGGGTACAATGAGCAGTTCTTC. Translated: CASSSHPGTGYNEQFF.

The chain uses TRBV5-6 and TRBJ2-1; D gene ambiguous. This CDR3 is 13 amino acids long. Germline CDR1 is SGHDT and CDR2 is YYEEEE. Trimming shortened V by 4 bases and J by 10 bases, and 15 bases separated the two germline ends. The CDR3 protein is CASSPPRPEEQFF. The CDR3 DNA is TGTGCCAGCAGCCCACCGAGACCTGAAGAGCAGTTCTTC.

The rearrangement uses TRBV19 and TRBJ2-2, with 7 bases identical to TRBD1. The ends lost 5 bases at V and 3 bases at J; junction bases unmatched: 9. The CDR3 is 16 amino acids. The germline V gene has CDR1 LNHDA and CDR2 SQIVND (reference sequence). The CDR3: CASSFTGTADTGELFF. The DNA for the CDR3 is TGTGCCAGTAGTTTCACCGGGACAGCGGACACCGGGGAGCTGTTTTTT. Using reference TRBV19 and TRBJ2-2 for the parts outside the CDR3, the full variable domain is DGGITQSPKYLFRKEGQNVTLSCEQNLNHDAMYWYRQDPGQGLRLIYYSQIVNDFQKGDIAEGYSVSREKKESFPLTVTSAQKNPTAFYLCASSFTGTADTGELFFGEGSRLTVL.

The gene calls are TRBV7-3 and TRBJ2-2; D not resolved. Per the germline V gene, CDR1 is SGHTA and CDR2 is FQGTGA. The CDR3 spans 13 residues. The V end lost 3 bases, the J end lost 6 bases, and 8 bases lay between the germline ends. The CDR3 DNA is TGTGCCAGCAGCTTGGTAGGATCCGGGGAGCTGTTTTTT. Translated: CASSLVGSGELFF.

The rearrangement uses TRBV13 and TRBJ2-7; perhaps TRBD2 as D (6 bases). Germline CDR1 is PRHDT and CDR2 is FYEKMQ (reference sequence). The ends were cut back, 0 bases at V and 3 bases at J, with 12 bases in the middle. The CDR3 sequence is 15 residues long. Here the CDR3 reads CASSLGGVGGYEQYF. The CDR3 bases are TGTGCCAGCAGCTTAGGAGGGGTGGGAGGCTACGAGCAGTACTTC.

The chain employs TRBV7-9 and TRBJ2-1, with no clear D. The CDR3 contains 14 residues. The germline CDR1 and CDR2 sequences are SEHNR and FQNEAQ (reference sequence). V gave up 5 bases and J gave up 9 bases, with 17 bases separating them. CDR3 coding DNA: TGTGCCAGCAGCCCTGTTCCGCGTCAGGTTGAGCAGTTCTTC. Amino acid sequence: CASSPVPRQVEQFF.

This rearrangement joins TRBV25-1 to TRBJ1-6, with D hard to call. Trimming took 2 bases from V and 9 from J, leaving 8 bases between them. Germline CDR1 is MGHDK and CDR2 is SYGVNS. The CDR3 is made up of 13 amino acids. The CDR3 reads CASSEPELSPLHF. In DNA, the CDR3 is TGTGCCAGCAGTGAACCCGAACTTTCACCCCTCCACTTT.

This clonotype was recorded a few times. The CDR3 nucleotides are TGTGCCAGCAGCTCATTTAACGGGGGGGCCAGCGAGCAGTACTTC. Translating it yields CASSSFNGGASEQYF. This chain connects TRBV7-9 to TRBJ2-7; the match to TRBD2 covers 8 bases. There are 15 residues in the CDR3. CDR1 and CDR2 (germline): SEHNR, FQNEAQ (reference sequence). Trimming removed 4 bases from V and 6 bases from J; junction bases left unmatched: 11.

V is TRBV28 and J is TRBJ1-2, with 9 bases matching TRBD1. This CDR3 is built from 16 residues. J gave up 3 bases and V 4 bases, and 9 bases lay outside the gene matches. Germline CDR1 and CDR2: MDHEN and SYDVKM. For the CDR3, the DNA is TGTGCCAGCAGTTCCCTTACAGGGGGCGCGGACTATGGCTACACCTTC. It encodes CASSSLTGGADYGYTF.

The chain has TRBV6-5 and TRBJ1-2, with D unresolved. Germline V CDR1 and CDR2: MNHEY, SVGAGI. V shed 6 bases and J shed 5 bases, with 10 bases lying between them. The CDR3 runs 12 residues. In DNA form, the CDR3 reads TGTGCCAGCAGCCGACTTGGGTATGGCTACACCTTC. This encodes CASSRLGYGYTF.

The CDR3 is CASSFAATEAFF. The CDR3 DNA reads as TGTGCCAGCAGCTTTGCAGCCACTGAAGCTTTCTTT. The J gene is TRBJ1-1, the V gene TRBV11-1; D is uncertain. The CDR3 sequence is 12 residues long. With 3 bases removed from V and 4 bases from J, the gap between germline ends came to 6 bases. Germline values: CDR1 SGHAT, CDR2 FQDESV (reference sequence).

The chain has TRBV6-6 and TRBJ1-1; unclear D gene. V lost 2 bases, J lost 2 bases, and 15 bases lay in between. The CDR3 extends over 16 amino acids. The germline gives CDR1 MNHNY, CDR2 SVGAGI (reference sequence). CDR3 sequence (DNA): TGTGCCAGCAGTTACCCCGAGGCAGGCCCTAACACTGAAGCTTTCTTT. Translating it yields CASSYPEAGPNTEAFF.

This clonotype was seen only a few times. This sequence joins TRBV6-1 and TRBJ2-7, with no clear D. CDR1 is MNHNS and CDR2 is SASEGT in the germline V gene. The CDR3 has 15 amino acids. V was cut by 1 base and J by 3 bases, with 13 bases left in between. The CDR3 nucleotides are TGTGCCAGCAGTGAAGTTGGCGGCCAACTCTACGAGCAGTACTTC. It is translated as CASSEVGGQLYEQYF.

V and J are TRBV12-3 or TRBV12-4 and TRBJ1-4; TRBD1 matches 9 bases. This CDR3 spans 17 amino acids. V dropped 5 bases and J dropped 0; count of bases not matched to a gene: 7. CDR3 region: CASSPHRGQATNEKLFF. CDR3 in DNA: TGTGCCAGCAGTCCCCACAGGGGGCAGGCAACTAATGAAAAACTGTTTTTT.

The chain links TRBV19 to TRBJ2-3; 7 bases match TRBD1. This CDR3 is 16 amino acids long. CDR1 and CDR2 (germline): LNHDA, SQIVND (reference sequence). V lost 5 bases and J lost 0; bases outside the gene matches: 8. For the CDR3, the DNA is TGTGCCAGTAGTGCTCTGACAGGGTCTAGCACAGATACGCAGTATTTT. Translated: CASSALTGSSTDTQYF.

The V and J genes are TRBV9 and TRBJ2-1, with D perhaps being TRBD1 or TRBD2 (5 bases each). This CDR3 comprises 15 residues. Per germline, CDR1 SGDLS and CDR2 YYNGEE. The V gene lost 2 bases and the J gene lost 2 bases, with 11 bases spanning the gap. The CDR3 loop is CASSVYGAAYNEQFF. DNA for the CDR3: TGTGCCAGCAGCGTTTACGGGGCAGCCTACAATGAGCAGTTCTTC.